The TCR beta chain under discussion was sequenced for a study of blood T cell repertoires in COVID-19. On the study more broadly: Researchers got acute and convalescent COVID-19 samples from the United States, Italy and Spain.

Profiling relied on immunoSEQ multiplex PCR, and the TCRdb table lists in-frame clones only, not all of them. The data show roughly 250,000 clones, approximately 90% seen once. Losses at the gene ends were 7 bases for V and 1 base for J; bases not matched to a gene: 14. The CDR3 has 18 residues. Enrollees, about 18 to 100 years old, lived in some 24 US areas. The sample consisted of PBMCs or T cells enriched from blood (not recorded which). The receptor was derived from a woman aged 30 to 39 with acute COVID-19. This rearrangement joins TRBV23-1 to TRBJ2-7; 12 bases line up with TRBD2. TRBV23-1 qualifies as an ORF whose function is uncertain. CDR3 coding DNA: TGCGCCAGCATGTCGACGGGGAGACTAGCGGGAGTGTCCTACGAGCAGTACTTC. Translating it yields CASMSTGRLAGVSYEQYF.